Following are 25 T cell receptor beta chains from one sample sequenced in a study of radiotherapy plus CTLA-4 blockade in lung cancer. Here immunoSEQ multiplex PCR was the method, and the copy in TCRdb shows in-frame clones only, minus some. The sample holds about 39,000 clones; nearly 80% are singletons and the top ten take about 25%. The specimen was peripheral blood, collected from a patient treated with radiotherapy plus ipilimumab. Source of these receptors: a human donor with non-small cell lung cancer that progressed on radiotherapy plus ipilimumab.

The genes are TRBV27 and TRBJ1-1, with a possible D match to TRBD1 (6 bases). V was shortened by 6 bases and J by 5 bases, with 22 bases between the two germline ends. This CDR3 region has 16 residues. The germline V gene has CDR1 MNHEY and CDR2 SMNVEV (reference sequence). The CDR3 loop reads CASSQGQLQGRTEAFF. In DNA, the CDR3 is TGTGCCAGCAGCCAAGGACAGTTACAGGGACGGACTGAAGCTTTCTTT.

This clone was observed a few times. The chain combines TRBV19 with TRBJ1-1; the match to TRBD1 covers 8 bases. Trimming removed 0 bases from V and 1 base from J; junction bases left unmatched: 4. The CDR3 runs to 16 residues. Germline CDR1 is LNHDA and CDR2 is SQIVND (reference sequence). The CDR3 spells CASSIDWTGSNTEAFF. The DNA of the CDR3 is TGTGCCAGTAGTATAGATTGGACAGGGTCGAACACTGAAGCTTTCTTT.

The chain combines TRBV25-1 with TRBJ1-1; 10 bases match TRBD1. Germline CDR1 is MGHDK and CDR2 is SYGVNS. V lost 6 bases to trimming and J lost 5 bases; unmatched junction nucleotides: 3. The CDR3 contains 13 residues. CDR3 DNA sequence: TGTGCCAGCAGGGACAGGGGGGCGACTGAAGCTTTCTTT. Its protein product is CASRDRGATEAFF.

The gene calls are TRBV7-9 and TRBJ2-1, with TRBD2 matching over 7 bases. V shed 1 base and J 1 base; nucleotides not matched to a gene: 10. Germline lookup yields CDR1 SEHNR and CDR2 FQNEAQ (reference sequence). This CDR3 comprises 18 residues. The CDR3 nucleotides read TGTGCCAGCAGCTTAGGCAAGCTCGGCGGGGGTTCCTACAATGAGCAGTTCTTC. Translated: CASSLGKLGGGSYNEQFF.

The chain joins TRBV7-6 to TRBJ2-1, with D perhaps TRBD2 (6 bases). Trimming stripped 5 bases from V and 5 bases from J, with 19 bases between. CDR3 length: 16 amino acids. The V gene's germline CDR1 is SGHVS and CDR2 FNYEAQ. The CDR3 loop is CASSPIVVGGNNEQFF. The CDR3 region has the DNA TGTGCCAGCAGCCCGATCGTGGTGGGGGGAAACAATGAGCAGTTCTTC. The full variable domain, with the rest looked up from reference TRBV7-6 and TRBJ2-1, is GAGVSQSPRYKVTKRGQDVALRCDPISGHVSLYWYRQALGQGPEFLTYFNYEAQQDKSGLPNDRFSAERPEGSISTLTIQRTEQRDSAMYRCASSPIVVGGNNEQFFGPGTRLTVL.

The rearrangement joins TRBV4-3 to TRBJ2-1; TRBD2 is a possible D gene (5 bases). In germline, CDR1 is LGHNA, CDR2 YSLEER. V dropped 0 bases and J dropped 10 bases, with 19 bases sitting between them. CDR3 length: 16 amino acids. The CDR3 is CASSQESSAAPREQFF. Here the CDR3 DNA reads TGCGCCAGCAGCCAAGAATCGTCAGCGGCGCCGAGGGAGCAGTTCTTC.

The chain has TRBV2 and TRBJ2-5, with 8 positions matching TRBD2. Per germline, CDR1 SNHLY and CDR2 FYNNEI. Trimming at V came to 2 bases and at J to 4 bases, leaving 12 bases not matched to a gene. This CDR3 contains 17 residues. CDR3 protein: CASSETGTRLDRETQYF. In DNA, the CDR3 is TGTGCCAGCAGTGAAACGGGGACTAGACTGGATCGAGAGACCCAGTACTTC.

This clone was counted only a few times. V gene TRBV7-3 combines with J gene TRBJ2-5, with D maybe TRBD1 (6 bases). V was shortened by 2 bases and J by 5 bases, with 21 bases between the two germline ends. The CDR3 loop spans 17 amino acids. Germline V lookup: CDR1 SGHTA, CDR2 FQGTGA. The CDR3 nucleotides are TGTGCCAGCAGCTTAGGGAAGGCCAGGGGTTCGGTTGAGACCCAGTACTTC. Its protein product is CASSLGKARGSVETQYF.

The chain is built from TRBV5-5 and TRBJ2-2; D not certain. This CDR3 is built from 16 residues. Trimming took 0 bases from V and 4 from J, leaving 13 bases between them. The V gene's germline CDR1 is SGHKS and CDR2 YYEKEE (reference sequence). The DNA of the CDR3 is TGTGCCAGCAGCTTGGTCCAGCCGAGGAGCACCGGGGAGCTGTTTTTT. Residues: CASSLVQPRSTGELFF. Combining the CDR3 with reference TRBV5-5 and TRBJ2-2 gives the whole variable domain DAGVTQSPTHLIKTRGQQVTLRCSPISGHKSVSWYQQVLGQGPQFIFQYYEKEERGRGNFPDRFSARQFPNYSSELNVNALLLGDSALYLCASSLVQPRSTGELFFGEGSRLTVL.

The chain is built from TRBV5-1 and TRBJ1-2; 8 bases agree with TRBD1. J gave up 7 bases and V 0 bases, and 8 bases lay outside the gene matches. CDR1 is SGHRS and CDR2 is YFSETQ in the germline V gene. This CDR3 contains 15 residues. CDR3 protein: CASSLGGQASGGYTF. CDR3 sequence (DNA): TGCGCCAGCAGCTTGGGGGGACAGGCGTCGGGTGGCTACACCTTC.

The gene calls are TRBV11-2 and TRBJ2-2; TRBD2 aligns across 9 bases. CDR1 SGHAT and CDR2 FQNNGV come from the germline V gene. CDR3 length: 16 residues. The V and J ends lost 5 bases and 5 bases, in that order; junction bases with no gene match: 9. DNA for the CDR3: TGTGCCAGCAGCCCTCCGGGACTAGCCGTGACCGGGGAGCTGTTTTTT. Encoded protein: CASSPPGLAVTGELFF.

This sequence joins TRBV9 and TRBJ1-3; tentative D call: TRBD1 (6 bases). The CDR3 is 15 residues long. Germline V gene sequence: CDR1 SGDLS, CDR2 YYNGEE. Trimming took 1 base from V and 0 from J, leaving 8 bases between them. CDR3 bases: TGTGCCAGCAGCGTACAGGGGAACTCTGGAAACACCATATATTTT. Translating gives CASSVQGNSGNTIYF.

Only a few counts were recorded for this clone. The rearrangement uses TRBV4-1 and TRBJ2-3; 12 bases are a match to TRBD2. The trim removed 0 bases at V and 4 bases at J, leaving 8 bases unmatched. CDR3 size: 18 residues. CDR1 MGHRA and CDR2 YSYEKL come from the germline V gene. CDR3 DNA: TGCGCCAGCAGCCAAGATCGGGAACTAGCGGGGGGCGCAGATACGCAGTATTTT. Encoded protein: CASSQDRELAGGADTQYF.

The chain joins TRBV9 to TRBJ2-7; 8 bases line up with TRBD1. The CDR3 is 14 amino acids. The trim removed 0 bases at V and 3 bases at J, leaving 2 bases unmatched. Germline values: CDR1 SGDLS, CDR2 YYNGEE. The CDR3 DNA is TGTGCCAGCAGCGTAGGGGGGACAGGCTACGAGCAGTACTTC. Translation: CASSVGGTGYEQYF.

The rearrangement joins TRBV11-2 to TRBJ2-1; maybe TRBD1 (5 bases). Germline-derived CDR1 and CDR2 are SGHAT and FQNNGV. The CDR3 covers 16 residues. V was shortened by 1 base and J by 7 bases, with 17 bases between the two germline ends. This CDR3 reads CASSLVYQGSRNEQFF. DNA of the CDR3: TGTGCCAGCAGCTTAGTTTACCAGGGCAGTAGGAATGAGCAGTTCTTC.

The V call is TRBV6-1, the J call TRBJ1-2, with a tentative D call TRBD1 (5 bases). The CDR3 runs to 12 residues. With 5 bases removed from V and 3 bases from J, the gap between germline ends came to 7 bases. CDR1 is MNHNS and CDR2 is SASEGT in the germline V gene. CDR3 amino acids: CASSRGDYGYTF. In DNA form, the CDR3 reads TGTGCCAGCAGTCGGGGGGACTATGGCTACACCTTC.

The chain carries TRBV14 and TRBJ1-5; D not certain. In germline, CDR1 is SGHDN, CDR2 FVKESK. V lost 0 bases and J lost 6, with 6 bases in between. This CDR3 is built from 13 residues. The CDR3 DNA sequence: TGTGCCAGCAGCCAAGACGGGGTTCAGCCCCAGCATTTT. Translating it yields CASSQDGVQPQHF.

V usage is TRBV5-5 and J usage is TRBJ2-7, with 7 bases identical to TRBD1. Germline assignment: CDR1 SGHKS and CDR2 YYEKEE (reference sequence). The CDR3 loop spans 14 amino acids. The V gene end was trimmed by 4 bases and the J gene end by 2 bases; junction bases not matched to a gene: 6. CDR3 region: CASSQKGQPYEQYF. In DNA, the CDR3 is TGTGCCAGCAGCCAAAAGGGACAGCCCTACGAGCAGTACTTC.

The chain combines TRBV7-2 with TRBJ1-2; TRBD1 aligns across 7 bases. The germline V gene has CDR1 SGHTA and CDR2 FQGNSA. The CDR3 is made up of 15 amino acids. V gave up 3 bases and J gave up 6 bases; unmatched junction bases: 10. CDR3 DNA sequence: TGTGCCAGCAGCTTCCAGTCGTCGACAGGGAATGGCTACACCTTC. This translates into CASSFQSSTGNGYTF.

The chain uses TRBV5-1 and TRBJ1-5, with a possible D match to TRBD1 (6 bases). The CDR3 is made up of 13 amino acids. The germline CDR1 and CDR2 sequences are SGHRS and YFSETQ. Between the trimmed V and J ends, which lost 4 bases and 3 bases, there was a span of 8 bases. CDR3 loop: CASSRDTNQPQHF. CDR3 sequence (DNA): TGCGCCAGCAGCCGGGACACCAATCAGCCCCAGCATTTT.

The chain recombines TRBV6-6 with TRBJ1-2; 8 nucleotides line up with TRBD1. Germline CDR1 and CDR2: MNHNY and SVGAGI (reference sequence). Trimming cost V 6 bases and J 7 bases; bases outside gene matches: 10. This CDR3 spans 14 amino acids. CDR3 region: CASRHQDRVGGYTF. CDR3 DNA sequence: TGTGCCAGCAGGCACCAGGACAGGGTGGGTGGCTACACCTTC.

CDR3 nucleotides: TGTGCCAGCAGCCTCCCAGGGCCCGTCTACGAGCAGTACTTC. It encodes CASSLPGPVYEQYF. The genes are TRBV7-8 and TRBJ2-7; possible D gene TRBD1, 5 bases. This CDR3 region has 14 residues. Trimming took 5 bases from V and 3 from J, leaving 14 bases between them. CDR1 and CDR2 (germline): SGHVS, FQNEAQ.

The rearrangement uses TRBV25-1 and TRBJ1-1; 8 bases are shared with TRBD1. The CDR3 covers 13 residues. V gave up 4 bases and J gave up 10 bases; unmatched junction bases: 8. The V gene's germline CDR1 is MGHDK and CDR2 SYGVNS. The CDR3 protein is CASSVTATGVAFF. Here the CDR3 DNA reads TGTGCCAGCAGTGTCACTGCGACAGGGGTAGCTTTCTTT.

The chain is built from TRBV5-1 and TRBJ2-7, with a weak D call TRBD1 (6 bases). The CDR3 is made up of 12 amino acids. The germline gives CDR1 SGHRS, CDR2 YFSETQ. With 2 bases removed from V and 6 bases from J, the gap between germline ends came to 9 bases. The CDR3 sequence is CASSFDRSEQYF. The CDR3 DNA reads TGCGCCAGCAGCTTTGACAGGTCCGAGCAGTACTTC.

The chain employs TRBV19 and TRBJ1-2, with 7 positions matching TRBD1. CDR3 size: 13 residues. Losses at the gene ends were 10 bases for V and 1 base for J; bases not matched to a gene: 6. Per the germline V gene, CDR1 is LNHDA and CDR2 is SQIVND (reference sequence). The CDR3 DNA sequence: TGTGCCACCATAGGGGACAGTAACTATGGCTACACCTTC. It codes for CATIGDSNYGYTF.